Each of the 27 T cell receptor beta chains below was sequenced from the same sample in a study of CD8+ T cells in alopecia areata. RNA was isolated and reverse transcribed to cDNA, the sequencing template. The data were produced by immunoSEQ multiplex PCR, yet TCRdb's version contains in-frame clones alone and is incomplete. The table lists 150,000 to 160,000 clones, more than 45% of them singletons. This specimen consisted of CD8+ T cells sorted from blood, obtained at week 0. These receptors all stem from a human donor with alopecia areata.

In the case of this clone: The DNA is omitted, as the CDR3 cannot be located on it reliably, and the CDR3 follows TCRdb's listing. The V and J genes are TRBV7-9 and TRBJ1-1. CDR1 and CDR2 from the germline V gene are SEHNR and FQNEAQ (reference sequence). The CDR3 spans 15 amino acids, including both terminal residues. The CDR3 loop is CASSLHFGENTEAFF.

This clone has only a few counts. J is TRBJ1-2 and V is TRBV29-1; possible D gene TRBD1, 5 bases. CDR1 and CDR2 (germline): SQVTM, ANQGSEA. V was trimmed by 6 bases and J by 8 bases, leaving 13 bases between them. CDR3 size: 11 residues. The CDR3 DNA sequence: TGCAGCGTCGATCAGGGTGACGGCTACACCTTC. The encoded protein is CSVDQGDGYTF.

V gene TRBV29-1 combines with J gene TRBJ1-1, with D unresolved. Germline CDR1 and CDR2: SQVTM and ANQGSEA. The CDR3 length is 10 residues. Trimming pared 6 bases from V and 8 bases from J, leaving 10 bases between. The DNA for the CDR3 is TGCAGCGTGCGGGCCGGGGAAGCTTTCTTT. It encodes CSVRAGEAFF.

The chain recombines TRBV30 with TRBJ1-5; a weak D match, TRBD1 (5 bases). Germline-derived CDR1 and CDR2 are GTSNPN and SVGIG (reference sequence). The CDR3 spans 14 residues. Trimming took 5 bases from V and 4 from J, leaving 15 bases between them. The CDR3 nucleotides are TGTGCCTGGGGCCCCGGGGGATGGAATCAGCCCCAGCATTTT. Encoded protein: CAWGPGGWNQPQHF.

The chain employs TRBV7-3 and TRBJ2-1; D could derive from TRBD1 or TRBD2 (5 bases each). CDR1 is SGHTA, CDR2 FQGTGA, per germline. V was cut by 3 bases and J by 4 bases, with 13 bases left in between. CDR3 length: 15 residues. CDR3 in amino acids: CASSLMRGPYNEQFF. CDR3 bases: TGTGCCAGCAGCTTGATGAGGGGCCCTTACAATGAGCAGTTCTTC. The full variable domain, rest sourced from reference TRBV7-3 and TRBJ2-1, is GAGVSQTPSNKVTEKGKYVELRCDPISGHTALYWYRQSLGQGPEFLIYFQGTGAADDSGLPNDRFFAVRPEGSVSTLKIQRTERGDSAVYLCASSLMRGPYNEQFFGPGTRLTVL.

This rearrangement joins TRBV30 to TRBJ1-1; D gene uncertain. The CDR3 is 14 amino acids. V was cut by 3 bases and J by 1 base, with 12 bases left in between. Germline V gives CDR1 GTSNPN, CDR2 SVGIG (reference sequence). Here the CDR3 DNA reads TGTGCCTGGAGCGGCCTGCGGGGGAACACTGAAGCTTTCTTT. Translation gives CAWSGLRGNTEAFF.

The genes are TRBV30 and TRBJ1-2, with D uncertain. The CDR3 is 11 residues long. Trimming left V 1 base short and J 1 base short, with 1 base between. In germline, CDR1 is GTSNPN, CDR2 SVGIG (reference sequence). This chain's CDR3 is CAWSDNYGYTF. The CDR3 DNA follows: TGTGCCTGGAGTGATAACTATGGCTACACCTTC.

This chain connects TRBV14 to TRBJ2-7; D perhaps matches TRBD1 (8 bases). V was pared by 4 bases and J by 5 bases, with 15 bases between. The germline CDR1 and CDR2 sequences are SGHDN and FVKESK. CDR3 length equals 14 residues. This CDR3 reads CASSPSGRGHEQYF. The CDR3 DNA follows: TGTGCCAGCAGCCCTAGCGGCAGGGGGCACGAGCAGTACTTC.

The chain uses TRBV4-3 and TRBJ2-7; D perhaps matches TRBD2 (5 bases). V lost 0 bases to trimming and J lost 4 bases, with 10 bases between them. CDR3 length: 14 amino acids. Germline-derived CDR1 and CDR2 are LGHNA and YSLEER. The CDR3 coding sequence is TGCGCCAGCAGCCAAGATGACGGGGAATACGAGCAGTACTTC. Translating gives CASSQDDGEYEQYF.

V and J are TRBV9 and TRBJ2-1, with D unresolved. The CDR3 sequence is 14 residues long. The V end was cut by 4 bases, the J end by 4 bases, with 12 bases between. The V gene's germline CDR1 is SGDLS and CDR2 YYNGEE. As DNA, the CDR3 is TGTGCCAGCAGCTCTGGACGGGTATACAATGAGCAGTTCTTC. It codes for CASSSGRVYNEQFF.

This clone was seen more than once but under ten times. The chain is built from TRBV7-9 and TRBJ2-1; 12 nucleotides align to TRBD2. The V gene end was trimmed by 5 bases and the J gene end by 4 bases; junction bases not matched to a gene: 6. The germline V gene has CDR1 SEHNR and CDR2 FQNEAQ (reference sequence). This CDR3 contains 16 residues. DNA of the CDR3: TGTGCCAGCAGCCTCATTACTAGCGGGGGGTACAATGAGCAGTTCTTC. Translating gives CASSLITSGGYNEQFF.

The V call is TRBV27, the J call TRBJ2-1; 9 bases align to TRBD1. The CDR3 loop spans 13 amino acids. The V gene's germline CDR1 is MNHEY and CDR2 SMNVEV (reference sequence). After removal of 6 bases from V and 10 bases from J, the junction contained 7 bases not matched to a gene. CDR3 region: CASSRDRVHEQFF. CDR3 in DNA: TGTGCCAGCAGCCGGGACAGGGTACACGAGCAGTTCTTC.

This clone appeared a few times. The V and J genes are TRBV27 and TRBJ2-7; D might be TRBD1 (6 bases). The CDR3 totals 14 residues. Trimming took 6 bases from V and 4 from J, leaving 16 bases between them. Germline CDR1 reads MNHEY; CDR2 reads SMNVEV (reference sequence). The CDR3, as DNA: TGTGCCAGCAGACCGGTCAGGGGCAGGTACGAGCAGTACTTC. It is translated as CASRPVRGRYEQYF.

V gene TRBV29-1 combines with J gene TRBJ2-7; D ambiguous. The germline CDR1 and CDR2 sequences are SQVTM and ANQGSEA. V lost 7 bases to trimming and J lost 1 base, with 14 bases between them. The CDR3 totals 13 residues. The CDR3 bases are TGCAGCGCGATCGACGGATCTTCCTACGAGCAGTACTTC. It specifies CSAIDGSSYEQYF.

This sequence joins TRBV30 and TRBJ1-1; D gene unclear. Trimming removed 5 bases at V and 6 bases at J, with 13 bases between. The CDR3 runs 12 residues. CDR1 is GTSNPN, CDR2 SVGIG, per germline (reference sequence). The CDR3 sequence: CAWGRSEAEAFF. The CDR3 bases are TGTGCCTGGGGCAGGTCGGAGGCTGAAGCTTTCTTT.

This chain connects TRBV29-1 to TRBJ1-2, with 7 nucleotides matching TRBD1. V shed 0 bases, J shed 4 bases, and the junction held 2 bases outside the gene matches. CDR1 SQVTM and CDR2 ANQGSEA come from the germline V gene. The CDR3 length is 13 residues. The CDR3 sequence: CSVEETGPYGYTF. CDR3 bases: TGCAGCGTTGAAGAGACAGGGCCCTATGGCTACACCTTC.

CDR3 in amino acids: CASSPADGGEQFF. The CDR3 DNA follows: TGCGCCAGCAGCCCGGCGGATGGTGGGGAGCAGTTCTTC. This chain joins TRBV4-3 and TRBJ2-1; D is ambiguous. Per the germline V gene, CDR1 is LGHNA and CDR2 is YSLEER. Trimming cost V 4 bases and J 10 bases, with 14 bases left between them. CDR3 length equals 13 residues.

The V and J genes are TRBV13 and TRBJ1-1; D unresolved. The CDR3 runs to 14 residues. Per the germline V gene, CDR1 is PRHDT and CDR2 is FYEKMQ (reference sequence). Trimming pared 1 base from V and 1 base from J, leaving 7 bases between. The CDR3 spells CASSLAGWNTEAFF. The CDR3 nucleotides read TGTGCCAGCAGCTTAGCAGGATGGAACACTGAAGCTTTCTTT.

This clone showed up just once. Germline is not matched at one junction end, which may reflect a read error. V is TRBV9 and J is TRBJ2-1; D possibly matches TRBD1 or TRBD2 (5 bases each). Germline V CDR1 and CDR2: SGDLS, YYNGEE. The CDR3 sequence is 15 residues long. The CDR3 DNA is TGTGCCAGCAGCGTAGACGGGGCCTCATACAACGAGCAGTTCTTC. The encoded protein is CASSVDGASYNEQFF.

A single count supports this clone. V and J are TRBV29-1 and TRBJ2-7; tentative D call: TRBD1 (6 bases). The CDR3 extends over 12 amino acids. Trimming took 4 bases from V and 2 from J, leaving 9 bases between them. Per germline, CDR1 SQVTM and CDR2 ANQGSEA. CDR3 residues: CSVVDSAYEQYF. The CDR3 DNA sequence: TGCAGCGTTGTGGACAGTGCCTACGAGCAGTACTTC.

V and J are TRBV9 and TRBJ1-2; D remains ambiguous. CDR1 and CDR2 (germline): SGDLS, YYNGEE. The CDR3 consists of 12 residues. V was cut by 0 bases and J by 8 bases, with 8 bases left in between. Here the CDR3 DNA reads TGTGCCAGCAGCGTAGGTGAACGCGGCTACACCTTC. Encoded protein: CASSVGERGYTF.

This clone occurred a few times. The chain employs TRBV7-2 and TRBJ1-2; D gene unclear. The CDR3 consists of 15 residues. The germline V gene has CDR1 SGHTA and CDR2 FQGNSA. V was pared by 5 bases and J by 4 bases, with 17 bases between. CDR3 protein: CASSPNNRVSYGYTF. The CDR3 DNA sequence: TGTGCCAGCAGCCCTAACAATAGGGTCAGCTATGGCTACACCTTC.

The CDR3 DNA sequence: TGTGCCAGCAGTTTCGGACCCGGGCCAAACTATGGCTACACCTTC. This translates into CASSFGPGPNYGYTF. V usage is TRBV27 and J usage is TRBJ1-2; D ambiguous. CDR1 MNHEY and CDR2 SMNVEV come from the germline V gene (reference sequence). Trimming shortened V by 3 bases and J by 2 bases, and 13 bases separated the two germline ends. There are 15 residues in the CDR3.

J is TRBJ2-2 and V is TRBV6-5, with TRBD1 as a possible D gene (6 bases). CDR3 length: 12 residues. Trimming took off 6 bases at V and 6 bases at J, with 8 bases between the two ends. Germline lookup yields CDR1 MNHEY and CDR2 SVGAGI. In DNA, the CDR3 is TGTGCCAGCAGGGACAGCGCCGGGGAGCTGTTTTTT. Translation: CASRDSAGELFF.

The DNA for the CDR3 is TGCGCCAGCAGCTTGGGAGACAGCCACCAAGAGACCCAGTACTTC. Its protein product is CASSLGDSHQETQYF. The chain combines TRBV5-1 with TRBJ2-5; the D gene is possibly TRBD1 (5 bases). The germline gives CDR1 SGHRS, CDR2 YFSETQ. The CDR3 runs 15 residues. The V end was cut by 0 bases, the J end by 0 bases, with 9 bases between.

The rearrangement uses TRBV29-1 and TRBJ2-7, with 9 bases aligning to TRBD1. The CDR3 is made up of 12 amino acids. V was clipped by 7 bases and J by 2 bases; unmatched bases: 3. Per the germline V gene, CDR1 is SQVTM and CDR2 is ANQGSEA. The CDR3 loop is CSARTGAYEQYF. The CDR3, as DNA: TGCAGCGCGAGGACAGGGGCCTACGAGCAGTACTTC.

A few counts support this clone. The V gene is TRBV7-9, the J gene TRBJ2-7; D not resolved. Germline V CDR1 and CDR2: SEHNR, FQNEAQ (reference sequence). The germline V and J ends were trimmed by 4 bases and 0 bases, with 7 bases remaining between them. There are 13 residues in the CDR3. In DNA, the CDR3 is TGTGCCAGCAGCTCTAGGGCCTCCTACGAGCAGTACTTC. Amino acid sequence: CASSSRASYEQYF.